This T cell receptor beta chain emerged from a study of graft-versus-host responses after intestinal transplantation. This clone has only a few counts. The authors combined about 200,000 CFSE-labeled responder cells with about 200,000 irradiated, violet-dye-labeled stimulator cells in plates. Generated by immunoSEQ multiplex PCR, the TCRdb table keeps only in-frame clones and is missing some. The repertoire holds under 2,000 clones, 55% to 65% seen once, with around 7.1% in the top ten. Trimming cost V 0 bases and J 4 bases, with 10 bases left between them. This CDR3 is built from 16 residues. Germline V lookup: CDR1 MNHEY, CDR2 SMNVEV (reference sequence).

The J gene is TRBJ1-6, the V gene TRBV27; no definite D call. Source: alloreactive CD8+ T cells from a mixed lymphocyte reaction culture, taken before transplantation. The subset here: CFSE-low proliferating T cells sorted from roughly six-day pre-transplant mixed lymphocyte reaction (GvH or HvG direction). The TCR was taken from a human patient who was an organ donor for intestinal transplantation. The chain's CDR3 is CASSLSAGRYNSPLHF. CDR3 sequence (DNA): TGTGCCAGCAGTTTATCTGCAGGACGTTATAATTCACCCCTCCACTTT.